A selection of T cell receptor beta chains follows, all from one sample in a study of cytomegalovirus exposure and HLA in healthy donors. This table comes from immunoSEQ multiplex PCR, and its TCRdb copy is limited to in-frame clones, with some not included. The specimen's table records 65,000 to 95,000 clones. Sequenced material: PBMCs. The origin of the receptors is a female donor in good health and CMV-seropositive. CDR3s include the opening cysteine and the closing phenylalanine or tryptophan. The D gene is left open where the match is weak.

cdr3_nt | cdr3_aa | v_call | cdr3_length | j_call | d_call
TGTGCCAGCAGCCTGGAACAGGGGGCGAGGGCTTTCTTT | CASSLEQGARAFF | TRBV28 | 13 | TRBJ1-1 | TRBD1
TGTGCCACCAGCAGAGGAGACAGGGACACCGGGGAGCTGTTTTTT | CATSRGDRDTGELFF | TRBV15 | 15 | TRBJ2-2 | TRBD1
TGTGCCAGCAGCTTGTACAGCCCAAATTCACCCCTCCACTTT | CASSLYSPNSPLHF | TRBV5-8 | 14 | TRBJ1-6 | NA
TGTGCCAGCAGCCTAAGCGGGACAGGGGCTGGAAACAACATATATTTT | CASSLSGTGAGNNIYF | TRBV7-9 | 16 | TRBJ1-3 | TRBD1
TGTGCCAGCAGCTTAGGACAGGGTAGATTATCGGTCTATGGCTACACCTTC | CASSLGQGRLSVYGYTF | TRBV5-8 | 17 | TRBJ1-2 | TRBD1
TGTGCCAGTAAACAGACGAGACACACTGAAGCTTTCTTT | CASKQTRHTEAFF | TRBV19 | 13 | TRBJ1-1 | NA
TGTGCCAGCAGTTTATCGGTGGGGAGGAAGACAGATACGCAGTATTTT | CASSLSVGRKTDTQYF | TRBV27 | 16 | TRBJ2-3 | NA
TGTGCCAGCAGCCAACAGGGTCTTAGTAACTATGGCTACACCTTC | CASSQQGLSNYGYTF | TRBV7-9 | 15 | TRBJ1-2 | NA
TGTGCCAGCAGCGTCGAGGCGAACACTGAAGCTTTCTTT | CASSVEANTEAFF | TRBV9 | 13 | TRBJ1-1 | NA
TGTGCCAGCAGGGCTAACTGGAGCCCGAACACTGAAGCTTTCTTT | CASRANWSPNTEAFF | TRBV27 | 15 | TRBJ1-1 | NA
TGTGCCAGCATTCCCCAGGGGCGCGGCTATGGCTACACCTTC | CASIPQGRGYGYTF | TRBV28 | 14 | TRBJ1-2 | NA
TGTGCCAGCAGCCTCGGGGGAGGGGGCACAGATACGCAGTATTTT | CASSLGGGGTDTQYF | TRBV2 | 15 | TRBJ2-3 | TRBD2
TGTGCCAGCAGCTTCCGACGGTCGGGGACTGAAGCTTTCTTT | CASSFRRSGTEAFF | TRBV12-1 | 14 | TRBJ1-1 | NA